This TCR beta chain was recorded in a study of T-cell memory formation after mild COVID-19. Whole-study results and caveats: Some SARS-CoV-2-responding clones were already detected in memory before infection.

TCRdb ran MiXCR on the 5' RACE reads and lists one entry per CDR3 protein. This table holds more than 250,000 distinct CDR3 sequences, about 20% found once. For this clonotype: No antigen is known for it.

The V and J ends lost 6 bases and 2 bases, in that order; junction bases with no gene match: 4. Germline-derived CDR1 and CDR2 are SGHRS and YFSETQ. This CDR3 spans 14 amino acids. Material for sequencing was PBMCs or a T cell subset sorted from them (not recorded which). V and J are TRBV5-1 and TRBJ2-2; 7 bases map to TRBD2. The sequence was obtained from a man between 18 and 35 years old who had mild COVID-19 (a few samples of this study predate the infection). Cell type and time point are not known. The CDR3 nucleotides are TGCGCCAGCATGGCTAGCGGTAACACCGGGGAGCTGTTTTTT. Translation: CASMASGNTGELFF.